This T cell receptor beta chain derives from a study of T cells after posttransplantation cyclophosphamide. Study observations and caveats: Tissue-infiltrating T cells from skin or gut overlapped little with blood T cells.

Cyclophosphamide on days +3 and +4 followed busulfan-fludarabine conditioning and a marrow graft. Ten or more counts support this clone. The antigen remains unidentified. Profiling relied on immunoSEQ multiplex PCR, and the TCRdb table lists in-frame clones only, not all of them. This record lists 14,000 or so clones, none seen once only, and the top ten clones contain roughly 23%. Trimming left V 1 base short and J 4 bases short, with 8 bases between. This CDR3 spans 13 amino acids. Germline V CDR1 and CDR2: MGHDK, SYGVNS. The chain carries TRBV25-1 and TRBJ2-7; TRBD1 might be the D (5 bases). This TCR was sampled from a female patient aged 40 to 55 who received an allogeneic stem cell transplant from a related donor, was CMV-positive, and had no GVHD. The graft donor may have given rise to some T cells. Here the sequenced sample was PBMCs, taken more than 1,000 days after allogeneic stem cell transplant with posttransplant cyclophosphamide. CDR3 in amino acids: CASSELDTYEQYF. The CDR3 DNA reads TGTGCCAGCAGTGAATTGGACACTTACGAGCAGTACTTC.